The clone carrying this T cell receptor (beta chain) was recorded a few times. The target antigen is unknown. The data are from a study of blood T cells in healthy people across ages. Points from the study as a whole: A roughly linear fall in TCR beta diversity per million T cells was seen with increasing age. Diversity estimated from one million T cells was considered an underestimate.

With a J-beta primer mix and a sample-barcoded 5' primer, a second PCR ran 7 to 11 cycles. TCRdb itself ran the 5' RACE reads through MiXCR, one entry per CDR3 protein. The data hold 650,000 to 800,000 distinct CDR3 sequences, with about 42% observed a single time. The sequencing input was blood. The receptor was derived from a man between 60 and 75 years old in good health.

CDR3 coding DNA: TGTGCCAGCAGCCACATGGGACTAGCTAAGTACGAGCAGTACTTC. It encodes CASSHMGLAKYEQYF. The rearrangement uses TRBV3-1 and TRBJ2-7; 9 bases are a match to TRBD2. Germline CDR1 is LGHDT and CDR2 is YNNKEL (reference sequence). The CDR3 loop spans 15 amino acids. The J segment lost 4 bases and the V segment lost 3 bases, leaving 7 bases of the junction unmatched.